This section outlines one T cell receptor (beta chain) sequence together with its context. This sample is drawn from a study of cytomegalovirus exposure and HLA in healthy donors. Trimming left V 3 bases short and J 2 bases short, with 9 bases between. The CDR3 contains 14 residues. CDR1 and CDR2 (germline): LNHDA, SQIVND (reference sequence). The primer mix had 60 Vbeta and 13 Jbeta primers. Method: immunoSEQ multiplex PCR; TCRdb's copy keeps in-frame clones and lacks some. The table records more than 100,000 clones, about two thirds of them present only once. This sequence joins TRBV19 and TRBJ2-3, with D uncertain. The receptor comes from a man between 50 and 59 years old in good health and CMV-seropositive. The source material was PBMCs. This CDR3 reads CASSIRTYTDTQYF. The CDR3 DNA reads as TGTGCCAGTAGTATTAGAACTTACACAGATACGCAGTATTTT.